The subject of this entry is one T cell receptor beta chain. The sample comes from a study of T-cell memory formation after mild COVID-19. Across the study: TCR clusters were mostly donor specific.

TCRdb re-called the 5' RACE reads through MiXCR, storing one row per CDR3 protein. This table has 450,000 to 700,000 distinct CDR3 sequences, about a sixth appearing once. V lost 5 bases, J lost 13 bases, and 6 bases stayed unmatched. The CDR3 covers 12 residues. Germline CDR1 SEHNR, CDR2 FQNEAQ (reference sequence). Sequenced sample: PBMCs or a T cell subset sorted from them (not recorded which). The V and J genes are TRBV7-9 and TRBJ1-5, with TRBD1 matching 9 bases. The source is an adult woman who had mild COVID-19 (a few samples of this study predate the infection). Cell type and time point are not known. The CDR3 region is CASSHDRGSQHF. In nucleotides, the CDR3 is TGTGCCAGCAGCCACGACAGGGGGTCACAGCATTTT.